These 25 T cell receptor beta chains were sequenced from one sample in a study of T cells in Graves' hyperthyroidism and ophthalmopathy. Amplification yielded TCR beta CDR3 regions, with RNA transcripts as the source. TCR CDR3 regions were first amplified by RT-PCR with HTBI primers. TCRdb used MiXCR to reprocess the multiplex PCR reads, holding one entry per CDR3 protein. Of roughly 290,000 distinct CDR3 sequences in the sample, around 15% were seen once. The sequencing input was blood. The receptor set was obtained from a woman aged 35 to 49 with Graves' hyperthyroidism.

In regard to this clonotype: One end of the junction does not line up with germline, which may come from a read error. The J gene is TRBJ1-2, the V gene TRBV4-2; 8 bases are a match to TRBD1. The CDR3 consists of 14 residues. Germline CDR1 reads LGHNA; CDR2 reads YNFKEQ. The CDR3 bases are TGTGCCAGCAGCCAGATGGACAGGGACTATCGCTACACCTTC. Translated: CASSQMDRDYRYTF.

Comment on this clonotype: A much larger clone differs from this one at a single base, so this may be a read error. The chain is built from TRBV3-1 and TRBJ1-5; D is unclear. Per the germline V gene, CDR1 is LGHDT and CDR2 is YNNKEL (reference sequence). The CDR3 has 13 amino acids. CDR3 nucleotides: TGTGCCAGCAGCCAAGGCGGCGGTCAGCGCCAGCATTTT. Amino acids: CASSQGGGQRQHF.

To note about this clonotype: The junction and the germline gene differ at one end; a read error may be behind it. This CDR3 reads CASNEGQGAKYGYTF. CDR3 DNA: TGTGCCAGCAACGAGGGGCAGGGGGCTAAATATGGCTACACCTTC. This chain links TRBV2 with TRBJ1-2; 8 positions match TRBD1. This CDR3 is built from 15 residues. From germline, CDR1 is SNHLY and CDR2 FYNNEI.

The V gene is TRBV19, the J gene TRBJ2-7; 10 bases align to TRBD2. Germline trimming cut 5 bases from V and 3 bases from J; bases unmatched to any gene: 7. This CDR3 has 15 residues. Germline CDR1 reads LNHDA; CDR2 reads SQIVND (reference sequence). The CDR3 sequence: CASSSGTSDRYEQYF. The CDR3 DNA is TGTGCCAGTAGTTCCGGGACTAGCGACCGCTACGAGCAGTACTTC.

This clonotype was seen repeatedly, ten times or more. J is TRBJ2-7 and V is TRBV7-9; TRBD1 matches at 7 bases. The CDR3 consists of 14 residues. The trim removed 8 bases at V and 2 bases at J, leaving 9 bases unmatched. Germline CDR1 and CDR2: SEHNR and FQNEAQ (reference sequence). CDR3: CASGTDRLAYEQYF. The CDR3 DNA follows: TGTGCCAGCGGAACGGACAGGTTAGCCTACGAGCAGTACTTC. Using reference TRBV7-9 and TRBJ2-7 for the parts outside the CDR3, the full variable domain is DTGVSQNPRHKITKRGQNVTFRCDPISEHNRLYWYRQTLGQGPEFLTYFQNEAQLEKSRLLSDRFSAERPKGSFSTLEIQRTEQGDSAMYLCASGTDRLAYEQYFGPGTRLTVT.

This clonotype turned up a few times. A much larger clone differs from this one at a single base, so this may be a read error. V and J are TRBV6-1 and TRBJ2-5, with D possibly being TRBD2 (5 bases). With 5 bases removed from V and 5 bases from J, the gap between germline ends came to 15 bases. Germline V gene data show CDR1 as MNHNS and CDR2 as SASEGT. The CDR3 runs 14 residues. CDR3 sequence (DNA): TGTGCCAGCAGTTCGGCGGACGGGGTTGAGACCCAGTACTTC. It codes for CASSSADGVETQYF.

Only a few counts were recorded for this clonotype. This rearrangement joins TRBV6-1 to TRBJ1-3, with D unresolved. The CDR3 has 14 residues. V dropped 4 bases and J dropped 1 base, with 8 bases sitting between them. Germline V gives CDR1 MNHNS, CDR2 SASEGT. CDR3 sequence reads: CASSGPSSGNTIYF. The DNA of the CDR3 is TGTGCCAGCAGTGGTCCGTCTTCTGGAAACACCATATATTTT.

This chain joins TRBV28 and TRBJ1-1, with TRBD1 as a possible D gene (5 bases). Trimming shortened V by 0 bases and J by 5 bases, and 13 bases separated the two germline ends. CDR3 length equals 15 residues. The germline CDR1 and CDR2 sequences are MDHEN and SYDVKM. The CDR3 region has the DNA TGTGCCAGCAGTTTATGGGGGACCCTGGGAACTGAAGCTTTCTTT. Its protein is CASSLWGTLGTEAFF.

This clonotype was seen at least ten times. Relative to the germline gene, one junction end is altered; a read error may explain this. The CDR3 DNA sequence: TGTGCCAGCAGCCAAGTCACAGGGGGCGATGGCTACACCTTT. Translated, it gives CASSQVTGGDGYTF. The rearrangement joins TRBV14 to TRBJ1-2; 9 nucleotides match TRBD1. The CDR3 runs to 14 residues. Germline assignment: CDR1 SGHDN and CDR2 FVKESK. The whole variable domain, remainder taken from reference TRBV14 and TRBJ1-2, is EAGVTQFPSHSVIEKGQTVTLRCDPISGHDNLYWYRRVMGKEIKFLLHFVKESKQDESGMPNNRFLAERTGGTYSTLKVQPAELEDSGVYFCASSQVTGGDGYTFGSGTRLTVV.

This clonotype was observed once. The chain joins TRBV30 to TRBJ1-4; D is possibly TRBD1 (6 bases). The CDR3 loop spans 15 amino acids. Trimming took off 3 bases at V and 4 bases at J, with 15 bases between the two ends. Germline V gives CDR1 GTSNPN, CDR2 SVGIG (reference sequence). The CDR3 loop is CAWRMRGRGNEKLFF. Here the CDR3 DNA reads TGTGCCTGGAGAATGAGGGGGAGGGGTAATGAAAAACTGTTTTTT.

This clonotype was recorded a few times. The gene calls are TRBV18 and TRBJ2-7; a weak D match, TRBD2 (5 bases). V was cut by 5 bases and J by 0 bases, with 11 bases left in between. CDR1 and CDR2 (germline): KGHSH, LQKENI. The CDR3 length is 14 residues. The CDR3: CASSGESSSYEQYF. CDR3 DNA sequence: TGTGCCAGCTCAGGGGAGTCCAGCTCCTACGAGCAGTACTTC.

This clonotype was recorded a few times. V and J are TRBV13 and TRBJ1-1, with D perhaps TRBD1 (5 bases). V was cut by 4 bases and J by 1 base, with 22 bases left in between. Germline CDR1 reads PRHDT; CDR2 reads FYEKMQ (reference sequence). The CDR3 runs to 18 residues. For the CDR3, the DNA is TGTGCCAGCAGCTCACGTGGGGGGGTTAGGACGGGGAACACTGAAGCTTTCTTT. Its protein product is CASSSRGGVRTGNTEAFF.

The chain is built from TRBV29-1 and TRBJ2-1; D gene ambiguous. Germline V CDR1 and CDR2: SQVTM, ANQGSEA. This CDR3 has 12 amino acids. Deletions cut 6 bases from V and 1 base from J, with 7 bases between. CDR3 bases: TGCAGCGTGCGGACGTCCTACAATGAGCAGTTCTTC. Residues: CSVRTSYNEQFF.

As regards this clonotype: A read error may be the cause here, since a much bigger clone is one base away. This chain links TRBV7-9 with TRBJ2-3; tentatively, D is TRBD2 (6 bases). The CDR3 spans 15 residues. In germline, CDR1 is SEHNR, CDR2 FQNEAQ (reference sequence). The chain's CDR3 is CASGLVLAQTDTQYF. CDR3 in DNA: TGTGCCAGCGGCTTAGTACTAGCCCAAACAGATACGCAGTATTTT.

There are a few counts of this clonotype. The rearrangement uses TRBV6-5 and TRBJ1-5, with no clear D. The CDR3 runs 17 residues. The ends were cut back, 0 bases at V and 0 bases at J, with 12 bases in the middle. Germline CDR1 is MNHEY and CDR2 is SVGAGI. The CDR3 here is CASSYSWGGDSNQPQHF. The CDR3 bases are TGTGCCAGCAGTTACTCGTGGGGAGGAGATAGCAATCAGCCCCAGCATTTT.

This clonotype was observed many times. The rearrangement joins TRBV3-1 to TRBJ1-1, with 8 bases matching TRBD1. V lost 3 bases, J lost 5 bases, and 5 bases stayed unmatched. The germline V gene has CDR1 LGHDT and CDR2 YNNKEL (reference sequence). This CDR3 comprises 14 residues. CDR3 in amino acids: CASSHSDRGTEAFF. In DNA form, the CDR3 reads TGTGCCAGCAGCCACTCTGACAGGGGAACTGAAGCTTTCTTT.

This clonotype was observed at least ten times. In DNA, the CDR3 is TGTGCCAGCAGTGATTTTAGCATCAATGAGCAGTTCTTC. This codes for CASSDFSINEQFF. The chain joins TRBV2 to TRBJ2-1; D unresolved. CDR3 length: 13 amino acids. V was clipped by 3 bases and J by 6 bases, with 9 bases between them. The germline V gene has CDR1 SNHLY and CDR2 FYNNEI. The variable domain in full, with the rest retrieved from reference TRBV2 and TRBJ2-1, is EPEVTQTPSHQVTQMGQEVILRCVPISNHLYFYWYRQILGQKVEFLVSFYNNEISEKSEIFDDQFSVERPDGSNFTLKIRSTKLEDSAMYFCASSDFSINEQFFGPGTRLTVL.

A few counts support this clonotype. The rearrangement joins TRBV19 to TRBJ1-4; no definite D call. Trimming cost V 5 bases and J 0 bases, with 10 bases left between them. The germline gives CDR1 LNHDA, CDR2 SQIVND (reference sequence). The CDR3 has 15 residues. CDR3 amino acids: CASSVLAATNEKLFF. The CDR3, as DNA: TGTGCCAGTAGTGTCCTAGCTGCAACTAATGAAAAACTGTTTTTT.

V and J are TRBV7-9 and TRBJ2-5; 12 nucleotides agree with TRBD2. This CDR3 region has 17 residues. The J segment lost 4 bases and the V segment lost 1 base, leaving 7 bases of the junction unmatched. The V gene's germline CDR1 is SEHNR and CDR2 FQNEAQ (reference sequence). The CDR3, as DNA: TGTGCCAGCAGCTTAGTAGGCCGACTAGCGGGAGCAGAGACCCAGTACTTC. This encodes CASSLVGRLAGAETQYF.

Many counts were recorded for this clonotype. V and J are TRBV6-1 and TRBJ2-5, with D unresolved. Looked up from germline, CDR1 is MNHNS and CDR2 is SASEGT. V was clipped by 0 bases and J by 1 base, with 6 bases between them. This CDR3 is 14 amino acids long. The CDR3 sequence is CASSEAPAQETQYF. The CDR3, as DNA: TGTGCCAGCAGTGAAGCCCCAGCCCAAGAGACCCAGTACTTC.

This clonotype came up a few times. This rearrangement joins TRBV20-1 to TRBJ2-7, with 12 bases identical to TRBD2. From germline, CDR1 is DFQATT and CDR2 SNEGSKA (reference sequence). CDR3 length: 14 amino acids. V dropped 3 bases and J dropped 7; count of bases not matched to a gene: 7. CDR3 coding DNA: TGCAGTGCTAGGGCTAGCGGGAGGGCCGGGGAGCAGTACTTC. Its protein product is CSARASGRAGEQYF.

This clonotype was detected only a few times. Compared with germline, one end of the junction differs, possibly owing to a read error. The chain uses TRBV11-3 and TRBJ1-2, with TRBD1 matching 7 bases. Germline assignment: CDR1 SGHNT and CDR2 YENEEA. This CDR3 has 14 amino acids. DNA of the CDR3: TGTGCCAGCAACTTACGTGGGACAGACTATGGCTACACCTTC. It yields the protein CASNLRGTDYGYTF. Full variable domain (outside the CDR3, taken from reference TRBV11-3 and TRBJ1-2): EAGVVQSPRYKIIEKKQPVAFWCNPISGHNTLYWYLQNLGQGPELLIRYENEEAVDDSQLPKDRFSAERLKGVDSTLKIQPAELGDSAVYLCASNLRGTDYGYTFGSGTRLTVV.

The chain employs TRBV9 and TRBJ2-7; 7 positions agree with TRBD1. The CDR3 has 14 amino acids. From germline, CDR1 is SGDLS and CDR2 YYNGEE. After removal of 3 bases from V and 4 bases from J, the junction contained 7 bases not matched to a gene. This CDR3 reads CASSAGQSSYEQYF. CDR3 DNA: TGTGCCAGCAGCGCGGGACAGAGCTCTTACGAGCAGTACTTC.

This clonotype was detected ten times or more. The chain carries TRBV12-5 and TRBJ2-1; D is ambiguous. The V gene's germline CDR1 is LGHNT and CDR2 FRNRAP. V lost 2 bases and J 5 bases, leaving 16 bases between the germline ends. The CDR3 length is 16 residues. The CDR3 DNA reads TGTGCTAGTGGTTTGCCGCCCCCGGGTCGAAACAATGAGCAGTTCTTC. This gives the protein CASGLPPPGRNNEQFF.

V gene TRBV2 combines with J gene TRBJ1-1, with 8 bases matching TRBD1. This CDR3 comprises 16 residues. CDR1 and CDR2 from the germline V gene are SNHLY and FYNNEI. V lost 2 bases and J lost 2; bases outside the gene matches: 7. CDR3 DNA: TGTGCCAGCAGTGAATGGTGGACAGGGTCAAACACTGAAGCTTTCTTT. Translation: CASSEWWTGSNTEAFF.